Listed below are T cell receptor beta chains from one sample, sequenced in a study of T cells after yellow fever vaccination. TCRdb ran MiXCR on the 5' RACE reads and lists one entry per CDR3 protein. The sample includes 450,000 to 550,000 distinct CDR3 sequences, 20% to 25% of them seen just once. Material: PBMCs, obtained approximately 20 days after the first yellow fever vaccination. The receptors were gathered from a man younger than 35 who received the YFV17D yellow fever vaccine. CDR3s include the opening cysteine and the closing phenylalanine or tryptophan. The order of the fields is D gene, J gene, V gene, clone size, CDR3 protein, CDR3 DNA. The D gene is left open where the match is weak. A row's size may be missing; if present it is once, few, many or a size class.

>-|TRBJ2-3|TRBV6-5|few
CASSYPGLSTDTQYF
TGTGCCAGCAGTTACCCGGGGCTGAGCACAGATACGCAGTATTTT
>-|TRBJ1-1|TRBV10-3|few
CAISESSHRRNTEAFF
TGTGCCATCAGTGAGTCCAGCCACCGGAGGAACACTGAAGCTTTCTTT
>-|TRBJ1-2|TRBV5-8|few
CASSPSRGGYTF
TGTGCCAGCAGCCCCTCCAGGGGAGGCTACACCTTC
>TRBD2|TRBJ2-2|TRBV6-4|few
CASSREVTGELFF
TGTGCCAGCAGTCGGGAGGTGACCGGGGAGCTGTTTTTT
>-|TRBJ2-5|TRBV18|-
CASSPVWREETQYF
TGTGCCAGCTCACCAGTATGGAGGGAGGAGACCCAGTACTTC
>-|TRBJ1-1|TRBV4-3|-
CASSQDRHGGTEAFF
TGCGCCAGCAGCCAAGATCGGCACGGGGGCACTGAAGCTTTCTTT
>-|TRBJ2-7|TRBV6-1|-
CASSRIRGYEQYF
TGTGCCAGCAGCCGGATTAGGGGATACGAGCAGTACTTC
>-|TRBJ1-6|TRBV14|few
CASSPLSLGNSPLHF
TGTGCCAGCAGCCCCCTATCGCTGGGCAATTCACCCCTCCACTTT
>TRBD1|TRBJ1-2|TRBV11-1|-
CASSSEGQGGYGYTF
TGTGCCAGCAGCTCCGAGGGACAGGGAGGCTATGGCTACACCTTC
>-|TRBJ2-3|TRBV6-5|many
CASSYLGSQDTQYF
TGTGCCAGCAGTTACTTAGGTTCGCAAGATACGCAGTATTTT
>-|TRBJ2-2|TRBV2|-
CASRRTGRTGELFF
TGTGCCAGCAGACGGACGGGGCGGACCGGGGAGCTGTTTTTT
>-|TRBJ2-3|TRBV7-9|few
CASSFTGVGVADTQYF
TGTGCCAGCAGCTTTACTGGCGTCGGGGTGGCAGATACGCAGTATTTT
>TRBD2|TRBJ2-7|TRBV7-9|few
CASSRSGGAYEQYF
TGTGCCAGCAGCCGTAGCGGGGGGGCCTACGAGCAGTACTTC
>-|TRBJ1-2|TRBV12-3/TRBV12-4|-
CASTPWAGSNYGYTF
TGTGCCAGCACCCCATGGGCAGGGTCTAACTATGGCTACACCTTC
>TRBD1|TRBJ2-3|TRBV6-4|many
CASAIQQGSSTDTQYF
TGTGCCAGCGCTATTCAACAGGGGTCCAGCACAGATACGCAGTATTTT
>-|TRBJ2-6|TRBV5-1|few
CASSRSAGANVLTF
TGCGCCAGCTCTCGATCTGCGGGGGCCAACGTCCTGACTTTC
>-|TRBJ2-3|TRBV7-2|-
CASSLARGSDTQYF
TGTGCCAGCAGCCTAGCCAGGGGTTCGGATACGCAGTATTTT
>TRBD1|TRBJ1-5|TRBV15|few
CATSGRQGYSNQPQHF
TGTGCCACCAGCGGAAGACAGGGTTATAGCAATCAGCCCCAGCATTTT
>-|TRBJ1-2|TRBV5-6|few
CASSTGRGVVHGYTF
TGTGCCAGCAGCACTGGACGAGGGGTGGTGCATGGCTACACCTTC
>-|TRBJ2-7|TRBV6-2/TRBV6-3|-
CASFSPRTDAYEQYF
TGTGCCAGCTTCTCACCCCGGACAGATGCCTACGAGCAGTACTTC
>-|TRBJ1-5|TRBV7-2|-
CASSLVRGDQPQHF
TGTGCCAGCAGCTTAGTTCGGGGGGATCAGCCCCAGCATTTT
>-|TRBJ2-7|TRBV4-1|-
CASSQVSQAYEQYF
TGCGCCAGCAGCCAAGTATCACAGGCCTACGAGCAGTACTTC
>-|TRBJ1-6|TRBV12-3/TRBV12-4|few
CASSSGSPLHF
TGTGCCAGCAGTTCTGGTTCACCCCTCCACTTT
>TRBD1|TRBJ1-6|TRBV7-8|few
CASSRNLGTEYSPLHF
TGTGCCAGCAGTCGGAACCTCGGGACAGAATATTCACCCCTCCACTTT
>-|TRBJ1-3|TRBV7-2|many
CASSLGSSGNTIYF
TGTGCCAGCTCACTGGGCTCCTCTGGAAACACCATATATTTT
>-|TRBJ2-6|TRBV3-1|few
CASSQDAHSGANVLTF
TGTGCCAGCAGCCAAGACGCCCACTCTGGGGCCAACGTCCTGACTTTC
>-|TRBJ1-3|TRBV7-2|-
CASSPPAAGNSGNTIYF
TGTGCCAGCAGCCCCCCGGCAGCGGGCAACTCTGGAAACACCATATATTTT
>-|TRBJ2-5|TRBV20-1|-
CSALEDTRGPQETQYF
TGCAGTGCTCTTGAGGACACCCGGGGGCCCCAAGAGACCCAGTACTTC
>-|TRBJ2-5|TRBV7-2|few
CASSLNPVTQETQYF
TGTGCCAGCAGCTTAAATCCGGTAACCCAAGAGACCCAGTACTTC
>-|TRBJ2-2|TRBV6-2/TRBV6-3|few
CASSSTVATGELFF
TGTGCCAGCAGTTCGACGGTCGCCACCGGGGAGCTGTTTTTT
>-|TRBJ2-3|TRBV3-1|-
CASSPTETYYTDTQYF
TGTGCCAGCAGCCCTACAGAGACCTACTACACAGATACGCAGTATTTT
>-|TRBJ1-1|TRBV12-3/TRBV12-4|-
CASEKGGEAFF
TGTGCCAGTGAGAAGGGAGGTGAAGCTTTCTTT
>-|TRBJ1-2|TRBV6-5|-
CASSYEGDYGYTF
TGTGCCAGCAGTTACGAGGGGGACTATGGCTACACCTTC
>TRBD1|TRBJ1-1|TRBV7-9|few
CASSLGQGHTEAFF
TGTGCCAGCAGCTTAGGACAGGGGCACACTGAAGCTTTCTTT
>-|TRBJ1-5|TRBV9|-
CASSSSGGFNQPQHF
TGTGCCAGCAGCTCTTCAGGAGGGTTCAATCAGCCCCAGCATTTT
>-|TRBJ2-7|TRBV5-1|-
CASSLVAGGSYEQYF
TGCGCCAGCAGCTTGGTCGCCGGGGGTAGCTACGAGCAGTACTTC
>-|TRBJ2-6|TRBV6-2/TRBV6-3|-
CASSYSIGASGANVLTF
TGTGCCAGCAGTTACTCGATTGGGGCCTCTGGGGCCAACGTCCTGACTTTC